The T cell receptor beta chain described here comes from a study of T cells of healthy individuals. V lost 1 base, J lost 0 bases, and 1 base lay in between. Germline V CDR1 and CDR2: DFQATT, SNEGSKA (reference sequence). The CDR3 length is 12 residues. The table lists this clonotype with a few counts. TCRdb re-called the 5' RACE reads through MiXCR, storing one row per CDR3 protein. Among fewer than 90,000 distinct CDR3 sequences listed, approximately 5.4% were seen once. The chain has TRBV20-1 and TRBJ1-5; D remains unclear. The receptor's source is a female donor in good health. The CDR3 loop reads CSARASNQPQHF. CDR3 DNA: TGCAGTGCTAGAGCTAGCAATCAGCCCCAGCATTTT.